This T cell receptor beta chain was found in a study of cytomegalovirus exposure and HLA in healthy donors. The CDR3 extends over 14 amino acids. The V and J ends lost 1 base and 2 bases respectively, with 10 bases between them. Germline V CDR1 and CDR2: SQVTM, ANQGSEA. Primers for the PCR totalled 60 Vbeta and 13 Jbeta. Profiling relied on immunoSEQ multiplex PCR, and the TCRdb table lists in-frame clones only, not all of them. Of 35,000 to 50,000 clones listed, approximately 70% were seen once; the top ten hold roughly 4%. Study-level results: Cytomegalovirus status was reportedly diagnosed by the classifier with high specificity and sensitivity.

Worth noting for this clone: Antigen: not known.

Material: PBMCs. This rearrangement joins TRBV29-1 to TRBJ2-3; D is ambiguous. The sequence was obtained from a man aged 40-49 years in good health and CMV-seronegative. The CDR3 protein is CSVEGSVFTDTQYF. The CDR3 DNA follows: TGCAGCGTTGAAGGTTCCGTGTTCACAGATACGCAGTATTTT.